This T cell receptor beta chain stems from a study of blood T cell repertoires in COVID-19. Participants came from roughly 25 US areas, aged about 18 to 95 years. Participants' reported clinical history set cohort assignment. The method was immunoSEQ multiplex PCR; TCRdb's version includes in-frame clones alone and lacks a portion of them. The sample has around 120,000 clones, about 88% seen once; the top ten hold about 2.5%. V dropped 4 bases and J dropped 7 bases, with 7 bases sitting between them. In germline, CDR1 is MNHEY, CDR2 SMNVEV (reference sequence). There are 11 residues in the CDR3. This TCR was recovered from a woman aged 45-65 years who had recovered from COVID-19. The chain joins TRBV27 to TRBJ2-5; no definite D call. The sequencing input was PBMCs or T cells enriched from blood (not recorded which). CDR3 residues: CASSYGGTQYF. The CDR3 nucleotides read TGTGCCAGCAGTTACGGTGGGACCCAGTACTTC.